What follows are 9 T cell receptor beta chains derived from one specimen sequenced in a study of blood T cell repertoires in COVID-19. Using immunoSEQ multiplex PCR, the repertoire was profiled, and TCRdb retains in-frame clones only, with some absent. The data contain more than 150,000 clones, about 86% of them singletons. The sequencing input was peripheral blood. These receptor sequences come from a woman aged 18-30 years who had recovered from COVID-19.

This clone was seen a few times. The gene calls are TRBV18 and TRBJ1-1, with D perhaps TRBD1 (6 bases). The germline CDR1 and CDR2 sequences are KGHSH and LQKENI. This CDR3 is 17 amino acids long. V gave up 3 bases and J gave up 2 bases, with 19 bases separating them. The CDR3 sequence: CASSPSQGRIDNTEAFF. The CDR3 bases are TGTGCCAGCTCACCTTCACAGGGTCGTATAGATAACACTGAAGCTTTCTTT.

This chain uses TRBV27 with TRBJ1-1; no firm D call. Per germline, CDR1 MNHEY and CDR2 SMNVEV (reference sequence). CDR3 size: 14 residues. With 3 bases removed from V and 1 base from J, the gap between germline ends came to 9 bases. The CDR3 region is CASSFSSGNTEAFF. The CDR3 region has the DNA TGTGCCAGCAGTTTCTCTTCAGGGAACACTGAAGCTTTCTTT.

As concerns this clone: A junction end diverges from the germline sequence, so it may reflect a read error. The chain uses TRBV7-7 and TRBJ2-2; D possibly corresponds to TRBD2 (6 bases). The CDR3 runs 16 residues. Germline CDR1 reads SSHAT; CDR2 reads FNYEAQ (reference sequence). This CDR3 is CASSLLPGVNTGELFF. The CDR3 DNA is TGTGCTAGCAGCTTATTGCCGGGAGTGAACACCGGGGAGCTGTTTTTT.

The V and J genes are TRBV5-5 and TRBJ2-7; 7 bases map to TRBD2. The CDR3 spans 15 residues. The germline CDR1 and CDR2 sequences are SGHKS and YYEKEE (reference sequence). The V segment lost 0 bases and the J segment 4 bases; nucleotides outside the gene matches: 7. As DNA, the CDR3 is TGTGCCAGCAGCTTGGCCGGAGGGGAGGGATACGAGCAGTACGTC. This encodes CASSLAGGEGYEQYV.

The chain carries TRBV6-5 and TRBJ1-5, with D perhaps TRBD1 (6 bases). V lost 4 bases and J lost 3, with 13 bases in between. CDR1 and CDR2 (germline): MNHEY, SVGAGI. CDR3 length: 15 amino acids. CDR3 sequence reads: CASSLFGTPNQPQHF. Here the CDR3 DNA reads TGTGCCAGCAGTTTATTCGGGACACCCAATCAGCCCCAGCATTTT.

The chain couples TRBV28 to TRBJ1-6; 10 bases align to TRBD1. With V trimmed by 5 bases and J by 9 bases, 7 bases remained unmatched. The germline gives CDR1 MDHEN, CDR2 SYDVKM. The CDR3 contains 15 residues. CDR3 coding DNA: TGTGCCAGCAGTCGCGGGACAGGGGTCGGTTCACCCCTCCACTTT. Protein: CASSRGTGVGSPLHF.

The gene calls are TRBV11-2 and TRBJ1-2, with 7 bases that match TRBD1. V lost 5 bases, J lost 6 bases, and 9 bases stayed unmatched. This CDR3 has 14 amino acids. Per germline, CDR1 SGHAT and CDR2 FQNNGV. The CDR3 is CASSRQGLTDGYTF. CDR3 nucleotides: TGTGCCAGCAGCCGACAGGGATTAACGGATGGCTACACCTTC. The whole variable domain, remainder taken from reference TRBV11-2 and TRBJ1-2, is EAGVAQSPRYKIIEKRQSVAFWCNPISGHATLYWYQQILGQGPKLLIQFQNNGVVDDSQLPKDRFSAERLKGVDSTLKIQPAKLEDSAVYLCASSRQGLTDGYTFGSGTRLTVV.

V and J are TRBV4-1 and TRBJ2-1, with 7 nucleotides matching TRBD2. V lost 3 bases and J lost 5; bases outside the gene matches: 10. Per germline, CDR1 MGHRA and CDR2 YSYEKL. The CDR3 spans 16 residues. The CDR3 bases are TGCGCCAGCAGCCATCCGGGGCTAGCGGAGAACAATGAGCAGTTCTTC. This codes for CASSHPGLAENNEQFF.

V is TRBV5-3 and J is TRBJ2-1; TRBD1 agrees at 9 bases. TRBV5-3 falls under the ORF class, with uncertain function. This CDR3 has 15 residues. V lost 4 bases to trimming and J lost 5 bases; unmatched junction nucleotides: 7. CDR3 in DNA: TGTGCCAGAAGCGCCGACAGGGGGTTAGACAATGAGCAGTTCTTC. Protein sequence: CARSADRGLDNEQFF.